The clone carrying this T cell receptor (beta chain) occurred a few times. The antigen remains unidentified. CDR1 LGHNT and CDR2 FRNRAP come from the germline V gene. With 0 bases clipped from V and 5 bases from J, the junction kept 9 bases outside the gene matches. This CDR3 has 16 amino acids. This specimen belongs to a study of cytomegalovirus exposure and HLA in healthy donors. PCR was performed using 60 Vbeta and 13 Jbeta primers. Per the authors' pipeline: As a later analysis found, there were 78 million or so unique TCR beta chains, of which approximately 10 million were shared. Method: immunoSEQ multiplex PCR; TCRdb's copy keeps in-frame clones and lacks some. D and trimming were read from the DNA, whereas the V and J calls and clone size are those reported in that table. Of approximately 110,000 clones listed, about 16% were seen once; the top ten hold roughly 0.79%. General study points: The study labeled more than 150 TCR beta chains cytomegalovirus-associated. As a later analysis showed, a missense DCLRE1C variant was linked to trimming of TCR beta V- and J-genes.

This TCR was recovered from a female donor in good health and CMV-seronegative. The chain combines TRBV12-5 with TRBJ2-5; TRBD2 aligns across 7 bases. The source material was PBMCs. CDR3 sequence reads: CASGLVRGREGETQYF. The CDR3 DNA follows: TGTGCTAGTGGTTTGGTACGCGGCAGGGAGGGGGAGACCCAGTACTTC.